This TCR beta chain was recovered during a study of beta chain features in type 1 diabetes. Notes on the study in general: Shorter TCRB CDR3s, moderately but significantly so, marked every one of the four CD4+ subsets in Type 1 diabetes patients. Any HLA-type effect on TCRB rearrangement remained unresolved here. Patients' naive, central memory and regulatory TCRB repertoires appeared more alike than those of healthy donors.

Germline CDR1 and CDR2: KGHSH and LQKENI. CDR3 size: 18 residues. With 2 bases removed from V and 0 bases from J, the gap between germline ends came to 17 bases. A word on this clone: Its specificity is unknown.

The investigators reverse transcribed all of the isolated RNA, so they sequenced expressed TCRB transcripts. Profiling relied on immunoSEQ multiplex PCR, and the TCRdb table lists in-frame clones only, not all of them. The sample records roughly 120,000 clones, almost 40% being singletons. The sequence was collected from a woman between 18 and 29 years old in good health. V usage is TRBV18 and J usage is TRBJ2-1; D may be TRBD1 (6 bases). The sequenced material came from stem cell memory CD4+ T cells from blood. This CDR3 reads CASSPSRGHSDSYNEQFF. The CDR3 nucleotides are TGTGCCAGCTCACCAAGCAGGGGCCATAGCGACTCCTACAATGAGCAGTTCTTC.